This T cell receptor beta chain was sequenced during a study of T cells in Graves' hyperthyroidism and ophthalmopathy. This sample holds PBMCs from 10 ml fresh peripheral blood. Germline V gives CDR1 SGHTA, CDR2 FQGNSA. With 6 bases clipped from V and 6 bases from J, the junction kept 8 bases outside the gene matches. This CDR3 is built from 15 residues. The TCR beta CDR3 regions underwent amplification using RNA transcripts as the source. When the TCR CDR3 underwent first-round RT-PCR, the HTBI primer set was used. Using its own MiXCR run on the multiplex PCR reads, TCRdb lists one record per CDR3 protein. The repertoire holds over 200,000 distinct CDR3 sequences, with around 20% as singletons.

This receptor was obtained from a man in his forties or fifties with Graves' hyperthyroidism. The chain employs TRBV7-2 and TRBJ2-3, with 11 bases that match TRBD2. Sequenced: blood. As DNA, the CDR3 is TGTGCCAGCAGGTTGCAGGGACTAGCGGACGATACGCAGTATTTT. Protein sequence: CASRLQGLADDTQYF.